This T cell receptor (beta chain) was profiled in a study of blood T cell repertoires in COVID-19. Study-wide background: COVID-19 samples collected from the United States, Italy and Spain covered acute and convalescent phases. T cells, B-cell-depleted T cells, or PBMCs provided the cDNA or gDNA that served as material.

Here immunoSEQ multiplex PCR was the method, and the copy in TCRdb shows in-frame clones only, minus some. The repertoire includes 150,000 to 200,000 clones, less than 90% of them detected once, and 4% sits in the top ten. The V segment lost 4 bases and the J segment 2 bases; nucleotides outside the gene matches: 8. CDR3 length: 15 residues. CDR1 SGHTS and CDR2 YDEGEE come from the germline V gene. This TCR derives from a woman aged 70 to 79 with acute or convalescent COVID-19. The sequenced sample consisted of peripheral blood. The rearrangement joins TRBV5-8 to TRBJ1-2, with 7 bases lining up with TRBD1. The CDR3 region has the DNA TGTGCCAGCAGCCCCAGGACAGGCCTAAACTATGGCTACACCTTC. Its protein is CASSPRTGLNYGYTF.